Following are 4 T cell receptor beta chains from one sample sequenced in a study of T cells expressing NK-cell markers. Reprocessing the 5' RACE reads, TCRdb reports a single entry for every CDR3 protein and omits DNA. This repertoire includes about 370,000 distinct CDR3 sequences. Sequencing was performed on blood T cells: a sorted CD56 or NKG2C T cell subset, CD4+ or CD8+ T cells, or bulk PBMC T cells (not recorded which). These receptors were taken from a woman aged 45-60 years in good health.

The chain joins TRBV29-1 to TRBJ2-5; the TRBD1 assignment by TCRdb is unverifiable without DNA. The germline V gene has CDR1 SQVTM and CDR2 ANQGSEA. The CDR3 runs 13 residues. The CDR3 sequence is CSVEGGAEETQYF.

The chain links TRBV11-2 to TRBJ2-5. The germline V gene encodes CDR1 SGHAT and CDR2 FQNNGV. The CDR3 has 12 amino acids. The CDR3 reads CASSESRETQYF.

The chain couples TRBV19 to TRBJ2-3; TCRdb's D gene call, TRBD2, goes unchecked for lack of DNA. Germline V gene data show CDR1 as LNHDA and CDR2 as SQIVND (reference sequence). This CDR3 spans 13 amino acids. The chain's CDR3 is CASSILPRDTQYF.

The chain links TRBV25-1 to TRBJ2-5; TCRdb gives TRBD2 as the D gene, but with no DNA this cannot be confirmed. The germline V gene encodes CDR1 MGHDK and CDR2 SYGVNS. The CDR3 runs to 17 residues. CDR3: CATDPPAGWVGQETQYF.